These T cell receptor beta chains were read from a single sample in a study of PD-1 blockade in classical Hodgkin lymphoma. TCRdb's table, derived via immunoSEQ multiplex PCR, lists solely in-frame clones and lacks some. This table holds 85,000 to 90,000 clones, over 75% found once. Material: peripheral blood mononuclear cells (PBMCs), obtained before the fourth cycle of nivolumab. These receptors were obtained from a human donor with classical Hodgkin lymphoma. CDR3s include the opening cysteine and the closing phenylalanine or tryptophan. A D gene is named only where the DNA matches it firmly. Rows give clone size only sometimes, using once, few, many, or a class for an expanded clone.

>once|TRBV7-2|NA|TRBJ2-7
CASSWAGTRQVYEQYF
TGTGCCAGCAGCTGGGCCGGGACCAGACAGGTCTACGAGCAGTACTTC
>NA|TRBV28|NA|TRBJ1-3
CASSEPLGNTIYF
TGTGCCAGCAGCGAACCCTTGGGAAACACCATATATTTT
>NA|TRBV5-1|NA|TRBJ2-2
CASMTANTGELFF
TGCGCCAGCATGACAGCGAACACCGGGGAGCTGTTTTTT
>NA|TRBV7-9|NA|TRBJ1-2
CASSQRGGRESGYTF
TGTGCCAGCAGCCAGAGGGGAGGCAGGGAGAGTGGCTACACCTTC
>NA|TRBV9|NA|TRBJ1-4
CASSVGGLNEKLFF
TGTGCCAGCAGCGTAGGGGGATTAAATGAAAAACTGTTTTTT
>NA|TRBV2|TRBD1|TRBJ1-6
CASSWTGDIFNSPLHF
TGTGCCAGCAGCTGGACAGGGGACATTTTCAATTCACCCCTCCACTTT
>NA|TRBV30|TRBD2|TRBJ2-7
CAWSRGGGTYEQYF
TGTGCCTGGAGTCGTGGCGGGGGAACCTACGAGCAGTACTTC
>few|TRBV7-2|NA|TRBJ1-2
CASGDYGYTF
TGTGCCAGCGGTGACTATGGCTACACCTTC
>few|TRBV5-1|NA|TRBJ2-4
CASSLAMTLDSKNIQYF
TGCGCCAGCAGCTTGGCCATGACTCTAGATTCCAAAAACATTCAGTACTTC
>NA|TRBV28|NA|TRBJ2-5
CASSFRGASRAEETQYF
TGTGCCAGCAGTTTCAGGGGGGCTTCGCGAGCGGAAGAGACCCAGTACTTC
>few|TRBV7-2|TRBD1|TRBJ1-5
CASSLGAGGAGNQPQHF
TGTGCCAGCAGCTTAGGGGCAGGGGGCGCGGGCAATCAGCCCCAGCATTTT
>NA|TRBV7-9|NA|TRBJ2-1
CASSPGGPREQFF
TGTGCCAGCAGTCCGGGGGGCCCTCGCGAGCAGTTCTTC
>NA|TRBV6-5|NA|TRBJ1-1
CASSRGYTEAFF
TGTGCCAGCAGCAGGGGATACACTGAAGCTTTCTTT
>NA|TRBV2|NA|TRBJ2-3
CASRPGRPADTQYF
TGTGCCAGCAGACCGGGACGCCCGGCAGATACGCAGTATTTT
>NA|TRBV19|TRBD2|TRBJ2-3
CASSIWLAGGTDTQYF
TGTGCCAGTAGTATCTGGCTAGCGGGGGGCACAGATACGCAGTATTTT